These 2 T cell receptor beta chains originate from one sample sequenced in a study of cytomegalovirus exposure and HLA in healthy donors. The PCR contained 60 Vbeta and 13 Jbeta primers. TCRdb keeps only in-frame clones here, not all; method: immunoSEQ multiplex PCR. The table lists 150,000 to 200,000 clones, 65% to 70% of them singletons. Sequenced: PBMCs. Every receptor here comes from a woman aged 18-29 years in good health and CMV-seropositive.

The chain is built from TRBV28 and TRBJ1-1; 7 bases map to TRBD1. V shed 7 bases and J 2 bases; nucleotides not matched to a gene: 7. This CDR3 has 14 amino acids. Per germline, CDR1 MDHEN and CDR2 SYDVKM. The CDR3 region has the DNA TGTGCCAGCACCCATCGACAGGGAAACACTGAAGCTTTCTTT. The encoded protein is CASTHRQGNTEAFF.

This chain joins TRBV6-5 and TRBJ1-1; D gene uncertain. The CDR3 is 12 amino acids. Germline V gives CDR1 MNHEY, CDR2 SVGAGI. V was pared by 6 bases and J by 5 bases, with 10 bases between. Here the CDR3 DNA reads TGTGCCAGCAGCGGACGGGGAACTGAAGCTTTCTTT. Its protein is CASSGRGTEAFF.